These 22 T cell receptor beta chains came from one sample sequenced in a study of T cell responses to AZD1222 COVID-19 vaccine. TCRdb's copy holds only in-frame clones and misses some; the assay was immunoSEQ multiplex PCR. The sample carries 150,000 to 200,000 clones, 80% to 95% recorded once. The sample here was peripheral blood, taken 28 days after the second AZD1222 dose. The receptor source for this set is an adult who received the AZD1222 COVID-19 vaccine.

V usage is TRBV19 and J usage is TRBJ2-2; D is possibly TRBD1 or TRBD2 (8 bases each). Trimming pared 7 bases from V and 6 bases from J, leaving 21 bases between. The germline V gene encodes CDR1 LNHDA and CDR2 SQIVND (reference sequence). This CDR3 is built from 16 residues. The DNA for the CDR3 is TGTGCCAGTACCACCCAGGGGGCGCGGGGGGCCGGGGAGCTGTTTTTT. Encoded protein: CASTTQGARGAGELFF. The variable domain in full, completed from reference TRBV19 and TRBJ2-2, reads DGGITQSPKYLFRKEGQNVTLSCEQNLNHDAMYWYRQDPGQGLRLIYYSQIVNDFQKGDIAEGYSVSREKKESFPLTVTSAQKNPTAFYLCASTTQGARGAGELFFGEGSRLTVL.

This sequence joins TRBV7-9 and TRBJ1-4; TRBD1 is a possible D gene (6 bases). Trimming stripped 3 bases from V and 8 bases from J, with 13 bases between. The CDR3 is 14 amino acids. Germline CDR1 SEHNR, CDR2 FQNEAQ (reference sequence). The CDR3 here is CASSLRGGMEKLFF. The CDR3 DNA reads as TGTGCCAGCAGCTTGCGAGGGGGAATGGAAAAACTGTTTTTT. Complete variable domain (other parts from reference TRBV7-9 and TRBJ1-4): DTGVSQNPRHKITKRGQNVTFRCDPISEHNRLYWYRQTLGQGPEFLTYFQNEAQLEKSRLLSDRFSAERPKGSFSTLEIQRTEQGDSAMYLCASSLRGGMEKLFFGSGTQLSVL.

The chain couples TRBV4-2 to TRBJ2-1, with no clear D. Trimming pared 0 bases from V and 4 bases from J, leaving 13 bases between. This CDR3 spans 16 amino acids. From germline, CDR1 is LGHNA and CDR2 YNFKEQ. CDR3 coding DNA: TGTGCCAGCAGCCAAGATCCAGGAGATTATTACAATGAGCAGTTCTTC. Protein: CASSQDPGDYYNEQFF.

The rearrangement joins TRBV12-3 or TRBV12-4 to TRBJ1-6; tentative D call: TRBD1 (5 bases). The CDR3 is 12 amino acids. Trimming left V 6 bases short and J 7 bases short, with 7 bases between. The CDR3 region has the DNA TGTGCCAGCAGGAACAGGAATTCACCCCTCCACTTT. Its translation: CASRNRNSPLHF.

The rearrangement joins TRBV27 to TRBJ2-5; D is possibly TRBD2 (6 bases). CDR1 and CDR2 from the germline V gene are MNHEY and SMNVEV (reference sequence). This CDR3 spans 11 amino acids. Trimming cost V 4 bases and J 7 bases, with 7 bases left between them. For the CDR3, the DNA is TGTGCCAGCAGTTCGGAGGGGACCCAGTACTTC. Its translation: CASSSEGTQYF.

This rearrangement joins TRBV5-1 to TRBJ2-2; the D gene is possibly TRBD1 (6 bases). Between the trimmed V and J ends, which lost 5 bases and 6 bases, there was a span of 17 bases. The CDR3 covers 15 residues. The germline V gene encodes CDR1 SGHRS and CDR2 YFSETQ. CDR3 in amino acids: CASSLTGRRSGELFF. The CDR3 region has the DNA TGCGCCAGCAGTTTGACAGGTCGAAGGTCCGGGGAGCTGTTTTTT. Supplemented by reference TRBV5-1 and TRBJ2-2, the full variable domain reads KAGVTQTPRYLIKTRGQQVTLSCSPISGHRSVSWYQQTPGQGLQFLFEYFSETQRNKGNFPGRFSGRQFSNSRSEMNVSTLELGDSALYLCASSLTGRRSGELFFGEGSRLTVL.

This sequence joins TRBV4-1 and TRBJ1-2; D is unclear. Germline lookup yields CDR1 MGHRA and CDR2 YSYEKL. The CDR3 loop spans 13 amino acids. Trimming cost V 0 bases and J 2 bases, with 4 bases left between them. The CDR3 loop reads CASSQDSNYGYTF. CDR3 nucleotides: TGCGCCAGCAGCCAAGATTCCAACTATGGCTACACCTTC.

The rearrangement links TRBV3-1 (or the pseudogene TRBV3-2) to TRBJ2-3; D may be TRBD1 or TRBD2 (5 bases each). Germline CDR1 reads LGHDT; CDR2 reads YNNKEL (reference sequence). The CDR3 is made up of 16 amino acids. The V end was cut by 1 base, the J end by 0 bases, with 11 bases between. CDR3 sequence reads: CASSQGGTQSTDTQYF. In nucleotides, the CDR3 is TGTGCCAGCAGCCAAGGAGGGACCCAAAGCACAGATACGCAGTATTTT.

The chain's CDR3 is CASSYSAVAEAFF. Here the CDR3 DNA reads TGTGCCAGCAGTTACTCGGCCGTGGCTGAAGCTTTCTTT. The rearrangement joins TRBV6-5 to TRBJ1-1; no definite D call. V lost 0 bases to trimming and J lost 6 bases, with 8 bases between them. The length of the CDR3 is 13 residues. CDR1 MNHEY and CDR2 SVGAGI come from the germline V gene.

The chain uses TRBV5-1 and TRBJ1-2; D uncertain. CDR1 is SGHRS and CDR2 is YFSETQ in the germline V gene. Deletions cut 3 bases from V and 1 base from J, with 7 bases between. This CDR3 is 13 amino acids long. Here the CDR3 reads CASSSELNYGYTF. Here the CDR3 DNA reads TGCGCCAGCAGCTCGGAGCTTAACTATGGCTACACCTTC.

V and J are TRBV13 and TRBJ1-2; D gene unclear. There are 13 residues in the CDR3. The germline gives CDR1 PRHDT, CDR2 FYEKMQ (reference sequence). V dropped 11 bases and J dropped 1 base, with 14 bases sitting between them. The CDR3 sequence: CASNSLLNYGYTF. The CDR3 DNA sequence: TGTGCCTCGAACAGCCTGCTTAACTATGGCTACACCTTC.

This chain joins TRBV18 and TRBJ1-1; the match to TRBD1 covers 7 bases. The CDR3 is made up of 17 amino acids. V dropped 4 bases and J dropped 2; count of bases not matched to a gene: 13. The germline CDR1 and CDR2 sequences are KGHSH and LQKENI. CDR3: CASSLDRVGGQNTEAFF. CDR3 sequence (DNA): TGTGCCAGCTCACTAGACAGGGTTGGGGGTCAAAACACTGAAGCTTTCTTT. Drawing the rest from reference TRBV18 and TRBJ1-1, the complete variable domain is NAGVMQNPRHLVRRRGQEARLRCSPMKGHSHVYWYRQLPEEGLKFMVYLQKENIIDESGMPKERFSAEFPKEGPSILRIQQVVRGDSAAYFCASSLDRVGGQNTEAFFGQGTRLTVV.

This chain's CDR3 is CASSPRTSGRIDTQYF. In nucleotides, the CDR3 is TGTGCCAGCAGCCCCCGGACTAGCGGGAGGATTGATACGCAGTATTTT. This sequence joins TRBV9 and TRBJ2-3, with 14 positions matching TRBD2. This CDR3 has 16 residues. Germline V gives CDR1 SGDLS, CDR2 YYNGEE. The V segment lost 4 bases and the J segment 6 bases; nucleotides outside the gene matches: 7.

The chain is built from TRBV6-4 and TRBJ1-5, with D possibly TRBD1 on 5 matching bases. CDR1 and CDR2 from the germline V gene are MRHNA and SNTAGT. The CDR3 length is 14 residues. V lost 2 bases, J lost 3 bases, and 8 bases lay in between. CDR3 in amino acids: CASSDGAANQPQHF. CDR3 sequence (DNA): TGTGCCAGCAGTGACGGGGCAGCCAATCAGCCCCAGCATTTT.

V is TRBV19 and J is TRBJ1-5, with 10 bases fitting TRBD1. This CDR3 spans 17 amino acids. Trimming at V came to 5 bases and at J to 6 bases, leaving 13 bases not matched to a gene. Germline V gene sequence: CDR1 LNHDA, CDR2 SQIVND (reference sequence). The CDR3: CASSVGQGEFWGQPQHF. The CDR3 coding sequence is TGTGCCAGTAGTGTTGGACAGGGGGAATTTTGGGGTCAGCCCCAGCATTTT.

J is TRBJ1-2 and V is TRBV27, with D unresolved. Deletions cut 3 bases from V and 4 bases from J, with 12 bases between. Germline assignment: CDR1 MNHEY and CDR2 SMNVEV (reference sequence). The CDR3 spans 14 residues. The CDR3 is CASSFGVGTYGYTF. The CDR3 region has the DNA TGTGCCAGCAGTTTCGGGGTTGGTACCTATGGCTACACCTTC.

The chain carries TRBV7-9 and TRBJ2-7, with D perhaps TRBD1 (5 bases). This CDR3 spans 13 amino acids. Germline CDR1 is SEHNR and CDR2 is FQNEAQ (reference sequence). V was pared by 3 bases and J by 6 bases, with 12 bases between. Here the CDR3 DNA reads TGTGCCAGCAGCTTTTCTGGAAGGGGCGAGCAGTACTTC. As protein: CASSFSGRGEQYF.

The chain joins TRBV7-7 to TRBJ1-6; TRBD1 might be the D (6 bases). V was clipped by 2 bases and J by 8 bases, with 31 bases between them. Germline CDR1 reads SSHAT; CDR2 reads FNYEAQ (reference sequence). The CDR3 length is 21 residues. CDR3 sequence reads: CASSLLGSGQRNTEGDSPLHF. The CDR3 DNA sequence: TGTGCCAGCAGCTTACTTGGGTCGGGCCAAAGAAACACCGAGGGGGATTCACCCCTCCACTTT.

This rearrangement joins TRBV13 to TRBJ1-1; D ambiguous. The CDR3 length is 13 residues. V gave up 2 bases and J gave up 1 base, with 5 bases separating them. CDR1 is PRHDT, CDR2 FYEKMQ, per germline (reference sequence). This CDR3 is CASSLRQNTEAFF. CDR3 DNA: TGTGCCAGCAGCTTAAGACAGAACACTGAAGCTTTCTTT.

As for this clone: One base away lies a much larger clone, so this may be a sequencing read error. This sequence joins TRBV5-1 and TRBJ2-7; D gene uncertain. V gave up 0 bases and J gave up 6 bases, with 4 bases separating them. This CDR3 contains 11 residues. Germline values: CDR1 SGHRS, CDR2 YFSETQ. The CDR3: CASSLDGEQYF. CDR3 in DNA: TGCGCCAGCAGCTTGGATGGCGAGCAGTACTTC.

This rearrangement joins TRBV5-1 to TRBJ1-2; D perhaps matches TRBD1 (5 bases). Between the trimmed V and J ends, which lost 4 bases and 0 bases, there was a span of 19 bases. CDR3 length equals 17 residues. The germline V gene has CDR1 SGHRS and CDR2 YFSETQ. The CDR3 region has the DNA TGCGCCAGCAGCCTAACCGGGCTGGGGCTAGCTAACTATGGCTACACCTTC. This translates into CASSLTGLGLANYGYTF.

This clone has a single count. V gene TRBV9 combines with J gene TRBJ2-3; D is perhaps TRBD1 or TRBD2 (5 bases each). The V end was cut by 2 bases, the J end by 4 bases, with 11 bases between. The CDR3 has 14 residues. Per germline, CDR1 SGDLS and CDR2 YYNGEE. The CDR3 DNA follows: TGTGCCAGCAGCGTCGAGGGGCTGGCAGATACGCAGTATTTT. Protein sequence: CASSVEGLADTQYF.